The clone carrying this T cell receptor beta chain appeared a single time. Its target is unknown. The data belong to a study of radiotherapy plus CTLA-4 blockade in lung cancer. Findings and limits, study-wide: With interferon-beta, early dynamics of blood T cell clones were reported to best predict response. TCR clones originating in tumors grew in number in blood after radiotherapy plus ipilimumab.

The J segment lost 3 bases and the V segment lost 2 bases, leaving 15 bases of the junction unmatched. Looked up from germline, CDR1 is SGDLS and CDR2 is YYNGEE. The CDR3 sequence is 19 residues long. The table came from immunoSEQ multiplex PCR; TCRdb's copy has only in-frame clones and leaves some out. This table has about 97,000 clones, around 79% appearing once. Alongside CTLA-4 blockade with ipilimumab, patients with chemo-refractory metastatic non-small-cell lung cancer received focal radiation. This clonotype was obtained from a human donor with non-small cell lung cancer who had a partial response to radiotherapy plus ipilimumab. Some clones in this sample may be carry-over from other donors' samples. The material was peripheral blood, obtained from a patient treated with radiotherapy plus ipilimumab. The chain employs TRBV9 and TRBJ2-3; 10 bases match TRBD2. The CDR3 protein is CASSVAPSLAGALTDTQYF. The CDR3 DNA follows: TGTGCCAGCAGCGTCGCGCCCAGCCTAGCGGGAGCGTTGACAGATACGCAGTATTTT.